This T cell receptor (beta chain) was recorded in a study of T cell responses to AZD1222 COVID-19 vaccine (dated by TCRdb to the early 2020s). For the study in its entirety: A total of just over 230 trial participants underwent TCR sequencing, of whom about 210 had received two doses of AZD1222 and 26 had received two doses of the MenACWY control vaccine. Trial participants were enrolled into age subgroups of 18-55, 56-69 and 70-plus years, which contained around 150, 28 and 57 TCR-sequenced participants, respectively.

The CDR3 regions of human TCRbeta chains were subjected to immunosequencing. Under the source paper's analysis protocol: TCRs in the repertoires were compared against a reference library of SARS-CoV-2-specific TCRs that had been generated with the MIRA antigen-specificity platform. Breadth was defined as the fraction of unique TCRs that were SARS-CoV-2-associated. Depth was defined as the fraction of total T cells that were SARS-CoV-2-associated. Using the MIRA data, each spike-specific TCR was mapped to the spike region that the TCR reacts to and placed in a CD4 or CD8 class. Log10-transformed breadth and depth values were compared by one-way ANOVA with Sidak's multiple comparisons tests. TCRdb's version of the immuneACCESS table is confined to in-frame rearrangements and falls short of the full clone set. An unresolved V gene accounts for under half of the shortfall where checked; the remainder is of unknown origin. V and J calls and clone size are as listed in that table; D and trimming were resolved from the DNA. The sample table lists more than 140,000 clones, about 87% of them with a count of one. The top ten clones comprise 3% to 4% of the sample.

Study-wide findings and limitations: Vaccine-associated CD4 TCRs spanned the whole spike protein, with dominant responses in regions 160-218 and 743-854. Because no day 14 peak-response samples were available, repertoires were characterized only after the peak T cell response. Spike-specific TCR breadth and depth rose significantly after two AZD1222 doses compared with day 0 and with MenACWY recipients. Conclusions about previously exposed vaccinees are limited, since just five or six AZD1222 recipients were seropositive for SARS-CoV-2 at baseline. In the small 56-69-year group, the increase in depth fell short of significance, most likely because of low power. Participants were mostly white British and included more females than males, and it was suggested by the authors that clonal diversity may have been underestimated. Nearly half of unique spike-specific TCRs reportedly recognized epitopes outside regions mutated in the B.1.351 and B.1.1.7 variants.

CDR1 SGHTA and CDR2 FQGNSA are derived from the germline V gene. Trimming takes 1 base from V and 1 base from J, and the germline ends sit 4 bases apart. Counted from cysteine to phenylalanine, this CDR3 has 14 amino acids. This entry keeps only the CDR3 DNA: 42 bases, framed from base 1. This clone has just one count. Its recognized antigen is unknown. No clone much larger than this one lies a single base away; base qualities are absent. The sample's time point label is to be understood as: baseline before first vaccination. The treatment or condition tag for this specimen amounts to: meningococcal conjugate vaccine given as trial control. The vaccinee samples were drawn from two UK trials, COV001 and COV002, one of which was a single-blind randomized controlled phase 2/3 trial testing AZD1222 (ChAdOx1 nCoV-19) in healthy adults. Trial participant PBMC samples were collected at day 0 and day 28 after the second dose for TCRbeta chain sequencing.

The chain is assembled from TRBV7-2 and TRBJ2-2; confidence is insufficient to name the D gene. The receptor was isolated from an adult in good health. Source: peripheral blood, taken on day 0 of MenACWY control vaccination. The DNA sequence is TGTGCCAGCAGCTTAGACCGGAACACCGGGGAGCTGTTTTTT. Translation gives CASSLDRNTGELFF. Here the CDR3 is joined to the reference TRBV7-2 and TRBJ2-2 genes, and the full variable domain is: GAGVSQSPSNKVTEKGKDVELRCDPISGHTALYWYRQSLGQGLEFLIYFQGNSAPDKSGLPSDRFSAERTGGSVSTLTIQRTQQEDSAVYLCASSLDRNTGELFFGEGSRLTVL.